This entry lists 9 T cell receptor beta chains sequenced from one sample in a study of CD8 T cells in ankylosing spondylitis. TCRdb re-called the 5' RACE reads through MiXCR, storing one row per CDR3 protein. The sample records about 220,000 distinct CDR3 sequences, roughly 25% being singletons. The sequenced sample consisted of blood, either unsorted or a sorted T cell fraction (not recorded which). These receptors were obtained from a male donor with ankylosing spondylitis or in good health (not recorded which).

This clonotype was observed many times. This CDR3 is CSADTGGGPGELFF. The CDR3 nucleotides read TGCAGTGCTGATACAGGGGGCGGTCCCGGGGAGCTGTTTTTT. The V call is TRBV20-1, the J call TRBJ2-2; 9 nucleotides agree with TRBD1. V shed 5 bases, J shed 6 bases, and the junction held 7 bases outside the gene matches. The CDR3 totals 14 residues. CDR1 is DFQATT and CDR2 is SNEGSKA in the germline V gene (reference sequence).

This clonotype occurred a few times. The V and J genes are TRBV11-1 and TRBJ1-1; D is possibly TRBD1 (5 bases). Trimming removed 2 bases at V and 13 bases at J, with 20 bases between. The CDR3 runs to 14 residues. Per germline, CDR1 SGHAT and CDR2 FQDESV (reference sequence). CDR3 sequence: CASSLTPRATRVFF. The CDR3 region has the DNA TGTGCCAGCAGCTTAACCCCGCGGGCCACCAGGGTTTTCTTT.

The table lists this clonotype with a few counts. The chain couples TRBV19 to TRBJ2-2, with D uncertain. The germline CDR1 and CDR2 sequences are LNHDA and SQIVND (reference sequence). V was cut by 1 base and J by 2 bases, with 5 bases left in between. The CDR3 is 14 residues long. The CDR3 reads CASSIVQNTGELFF. The DNA of the CDR3 is TGTGCCAGTAGTATAGTCCAAAACACCGGGGAGCTGTTTTTT.

Many counts were recorded for this clonotype. This rearrangement joins TRBV5-1 to TRBJ2-1; D remains unclear. Germline CDR1 reads SGHRS; CDR2 reads YFSETQ. V dropped 0 bases and J dropped 4 bases, with 11 bases sitting between them. The CDR3 sequence is 15 residues long. The CDR3 DNA reads as TGCGCCAGCAGCTTGGGGCTACAGATTTACAATGAGCAGTTCTTC. Amino acid sequence: CASSLGLQIYNEQFF.

The V gene is TRBV7-8, the J gene TRBJ2-7, with 12 bases that match TRBD2. The V gene's germline CDR1 is SGHVS and CDR2 FQNEAQ. The CDR3 has 14 residues. The V segment lost 5 bases and the J segment 5 bases; nucleotides outside the gene matches: 4. This CDR3 is CASSPLAGGDEQYF. The CDR3, as DNA: TGTGCCAGCAGCCCTCTAGCGGGAGGGGACGAGCAGTACTTC. Drawing the rest from reference TRBV7-8 and TRBJ2-7, the complete variable domain is GAGVSQSPRYKVAKRGQDVALRCDPISGHVSLFWYQQALGQGPEFLTYFQNEAQLDKSGLPSDRFFAERPEGSVSTLKIQRTQQEDSAVYLCASSPLAGGDEQYFGPGTRLTVT.

This clonotype came up a few times. The chain recombines TRBV5-1 with TRBJ2-2; the D call may be TRBD1 or TRBD2 (5 bases each). Germline V gives CDR1 SGHRS, CDR2 YFSETQ. Trimming removed 1 base at V and 3 bases at J, with 19 bases between. The CDR3 loop spans 18 amino acids. CDR3 coding DNA: TGCGCCAGCAGCTTGAGGGGCCGGACGGGACGGGACACCGGGGAGCTGTTTTTT. Encoded protein: CASSLRGRTGRDTGELFF. Full variable domain (remainder filled in from reference TRBV5-1 and TRBJ2-2): KAGVTQTPRYLIKTRGQQVTLSCSPISGHRSVSWYQQTPGQGLQFLFEYFSETQRNKGNFPGRFSGRQFSNSRSEMNVSTLELGDSALYLCASSLRGRTGRDTGELFFGEGSRLTVL.

This clonotype was counted at least ten times. This chain links TRBV4-1 with TRBJ1-5, with D possibly being TRBD1 (5 bases). The CDR3 is made up of 15 amino acids. Germline V gene sequence: CDR1 MGHRA, CDR2 YSYEKL. Trimming removed 4 bases from V and 6 bases from J, with 16 bases in between. CDR3 bases: TGCGCCAGCAGCCGCGTTTCGGGGGATGGTCAGCCCCAGCATTTT. Protein sequence: CASSRVSGDGQPQHF.

The genes are TRBV20-1 and TRBJ2-3; TRBD2 aligns across 9 bases. This CDR3 region has 17 residues. V lost 1 base to trimming and J lost 2 bases; unmatched junction nucleotides: 10. Per the germline V gene, CDR1 is DFQATT and CDR2 is SNEGSKA (reference sequence). This CDR3 is CSARVGLGTSNTDTQYF. As DNA, the CDR3 is TGCAGTGCTAGAGTCGGACTCGGGACTAGCAACACAGATACGCAGTATTTT.

This chain links TRBV5-6 with TRBJ2-1; 10 bases match TRBD2. In germline, CDR1 is SGHDT, CDR2 YYEEEE. There are 15 residues in the CDR3. J gave up 1 base and V 3 bases, and 1 base lay outside the gene matches. This chain's CDR3 is CASSSGLASYNEQFF. The CDR3 DNA reads as TGTGCCAGCAGCTCGGGACTAGCGTCCTACAATGAGCAGTTCTTC. The whole variable domain, remainder taken from reference TRBV5-6 and TRBJ2-1, is DAGVTQSPTHLIKTRGQQVTLRCSPKSGHDTVSWYQQALGQGPQFIFQYYEEEERQRGNFPDRFSGHQFPNYSSELNVNALLLGDSALYLCASSSGLASYNEQFFGPGTRLTVL.